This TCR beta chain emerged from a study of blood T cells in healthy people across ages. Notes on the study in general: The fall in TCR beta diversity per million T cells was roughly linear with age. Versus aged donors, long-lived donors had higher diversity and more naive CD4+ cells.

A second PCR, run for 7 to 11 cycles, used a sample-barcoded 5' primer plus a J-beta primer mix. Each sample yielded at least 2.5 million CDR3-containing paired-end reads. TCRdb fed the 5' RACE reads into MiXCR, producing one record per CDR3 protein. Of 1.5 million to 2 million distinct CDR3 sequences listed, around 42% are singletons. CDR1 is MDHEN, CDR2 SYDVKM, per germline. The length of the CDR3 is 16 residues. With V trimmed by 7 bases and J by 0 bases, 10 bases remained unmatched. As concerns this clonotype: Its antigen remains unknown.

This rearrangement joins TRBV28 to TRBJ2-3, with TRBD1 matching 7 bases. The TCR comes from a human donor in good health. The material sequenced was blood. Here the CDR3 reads CASKSGTVRSTDTQYF. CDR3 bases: TGTGCCAGCAAAAGTGGGACAGTGCGAAGCACAGATACGCAGTATTTT.